The 12 T cell receptor beta chains in this list originate from one sample, sequenced in a study of blood T cells in healthy people across ages. The second PCR ran about 6 to 11 cycles with a sample-barcoded 5' primer and J-beta primers. Using its own MiXCR run on the 5' RACE reads, TCRdb lists one record per CDR3 protein. Of over a million distinct CDR3 sequences in the sample, roughly 24% were seen once. The same sample was also used in a study of T cells of mothers and their children.

The material sequenced was blood. The receptors shown here come from a girl aged 2 to 9 in good health.

Worth noting for this clonotype: One end of the junction fails to match germline, which may point to a read error. V gene TRBV29-1 combines with J gene TRBJ2-7; D call uncertain. Germline V lookup: CDR1 SQVTM, CDR2 ANQGSEA. The CDR3 is 10 amino acids. The CDR3 region has the DNA TGCAGCGTTGTGGGGTCCGAGCACTACTTC. Protein product: CSVVGSEHYF.

This clonotype was recorded a few times. A read error may account for a junction end that differs from germline. This chain connects TRBV5-1 to TRBJ2-1; 7 positions match TRBD1. Per germline, CDR1 SGHRS and CDR2 YFSETQ. The CDR3 runs 14 residues. In DNA, the CDR3 is TGTGCCAGCAGCTTAGACAGGGTGGGAAATGAGCAGTTCTTC. Translated: CASSLDRVGNEQFF.

This clonotype was picked up a small number of times. The chain recombines TRBV7-2 with TRBJ2-1, with TRBD2 identical over 8 bases. Germline trimming cut 4 bases from V and 5 bases from J; bases unmatched to any gene: 7. The CDR3 spans 15 residues. Germline assignment: CDR1 SGHTA and CDR2 FQGNSA. CDR3 DNA: TGTGCCAGCAGCTCCCGGGGAGCGGGGGACAATGAGCAGTTCTTC. This translates into CASSSRGAGDNEQFF. The entire variable domain, with the rest obtained from reference TRBV7-2 and TRBJ2-1, is as follows: GAGVSQSPSNKVTEKGKDVELRCDPISGHTALYWYRQSLGQGLEFLIYFQGNSAPDKSGLPSDRFSAERTGGSVSTLTIQRTQQEDSAVYLCASSSRGAGDNEQFFGPGTRLTVL.

The V and J genes are TRBV5-5 and TRBJ2-1; D assignment may be TRBD1 or TRBD2 (5 bases each). The germline CDR1 and CDR2 sequences are SGHKS and YYEKEE (reference sequence). This CDR3 has 17 amino acids. V was shortened by 4 bases and J by 1 base, with 18 bases between the two germline ends. The CDR3 nucleotides read TGTGCCAGCAGCCCTAGGGGCGGGCGAGTATCCTACAATGAGCAGTTCTTC. It specifies CASSPRGGRVSYNEQFF.

The chain links TRBV15 to TRBJ1-4; no clear D. Trimming took off 4 bases at V and 5 bases at J, with 11 bases between the two ends. The CDR3 has 14 residues. Looked up from germline, CDR1 is LNHNV and CDR2 is YYDKDF (reference sequence). The CDR3 bases are TGTGCCACCAGCAAGGCGGACGGGAATGAAAAACTGTTTTTT. Amino acid sequence: CATSKADGNEKLFF.

This rearrangement joins TRBV20-1 to TRBJ1-4; possible D gene TRBD1, 6 bases. The CDR3 loop spans 16 amino acids. CDR1 is DFQATT, CDR2 SNEGSKA, per germline (reference sequence). V lost 1 base and J 0 bases, leaving 12 bases between the germline ends. The CDR3 is CSARGQDFSTNEKLFF. The CDR3 bases are TGCAGTGCTAGAGGACAGGACTTTTCAACTAATGAAAAACTGTTTTTT.

This clonotype occurred a few times. V gene TRBV29-1 combines with J gene TRBJ2-3, with D unclear. The CDR3 has 12 amino acids. Trimming cost V 6 bases and J 5 bases, with 12 bases left between them. Per the germline V gene, CDR1 is SQVTM and CDR2 is ANQGSEA. CDR3 sequence: CSVTGNEDTQYF. CDR3 sequence (DNA): TGCAGCGTAACCGGAAACGAAGATACGCAGTATTTT.

This clonotype was picked up a small number of times. The gene calls are TRBV7-3 and TRBJ1-1, with D unclear. The V end was cut by 8 bases, the J end by 8 bases, with 15 bases between. The germline CDR1 and CDR2 sequences are SGHTA and FQGTGA. The CDR3 contains 12 residues. The CDR3: CASSALDLEAFF. CDR3 sequence (DNA): TGTGCCAGCTCAGCCCTCGACTTGGAAGCTTTCTTT.

This clonotype showed up just a few times. The CDR3 sequence: CASSFRADQETQYF. The CDR3, as DNA: TGCGCCAGCAGCTTTCGGGCAGACCAAGAGACCCAGTACTTC. The chain carries TRBV5-1 and TRBJ2-5; the D is unclear. CDR1 and CDR2 (germline): SGHRS, YFSETQ. With 2 bases removed from V and 0 bases from J, the gap between germline ends came to 8 bases. This CDR3 region has 14 residues.

This clonotype was recorded a few times. The V gene is TRBV29-1, the J gene TRBJ1-1; unclear D gene. The length of the CDR3 is 13 residues. Deletions cut 7 bases from V and 2 bases from J, with 14 bases between. The germline CDR1 and CDR2 sequences are SQVTM and ANQGSEA. CDR3 sequence (DNA): TGCAGCGAGAACACTCCAGGAAACACTGAAGCTTTCTTT. Amino acids: CSENTPGNTEAFF.

The V call is TRBV12-3 or TRBV12-4, the J call TRBJ2-1; TRBD1 matches at 7 bases. After removal of 5 bases from V and 6 bases from J, the junction contained 1 base not matched to a gene. The CDR3 is 12 residues long. CDR3: CASSTGVNEQFF. CDR3 nucleotide sequence: TGTGCCAGCAGTACAGGGGTCAATGAGCAGTTCTTC.

This chain uses TRBV9 with TRBJ2-5; D is possibly TRBD1 (7 bases). Germline values: CDR1 SGDLS, CDR2 YYNGEE. V lost 2 bases and J lost 3, with 14 bases in between. The CDR3 consists of 15 residues. In nucleotides, the CDR3 is TGTGCCAGCAGCGTGCGGGGAGGACAGGAAGAGACCCAGTACTTC. This encodes CASSVRGGQEETQYF.